This T cell receptor (beta chain) was sequenced for a study of blood T cell repertoires in COVID-19. Study summary: T cells, B-cell-depleted T cells, or PBMCs supplied cDNA or gDNA.

TCRdb's copy holds only in-frame clones and misses some; the assay was immunoSEQ multiplex PCR. Of around 150,000 clones listed, approximately 78% are singletons. This clone appeared a single time. The CDR3 extends over 15 amino acids. From germline, CDR1 is MNHEY and CDR2 SVGAGI. V lost 4 bases to trimming and J lost 5 bases; unmatched junction nucleotides: 8. This clonotype was obtained from a man aged 55 to 69 who had recovered from COVID-19. The sequenced sample was peripheral blood. The rearrangement links TRBV6-5 to TRBJ2-5, with TRBD2 identical over 9 bases. As DNA, the CDR3 is TGTGCCAGCAGTTCCCCCGCGGGGGGGCCGGAGACCCAGTACTTC. This codes for CASSSPAGGPETQYF.